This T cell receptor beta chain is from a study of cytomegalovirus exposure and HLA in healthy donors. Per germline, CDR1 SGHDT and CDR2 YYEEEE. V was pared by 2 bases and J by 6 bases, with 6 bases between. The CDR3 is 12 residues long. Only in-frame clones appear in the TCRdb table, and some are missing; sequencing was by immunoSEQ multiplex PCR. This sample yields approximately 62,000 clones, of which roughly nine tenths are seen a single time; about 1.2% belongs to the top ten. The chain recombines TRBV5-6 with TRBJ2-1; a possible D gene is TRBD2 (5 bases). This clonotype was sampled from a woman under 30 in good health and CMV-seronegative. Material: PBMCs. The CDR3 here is CASSFGVNEQFF. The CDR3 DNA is TGTGCCAGCAGCTTCGGGGTCAATGAGCAGTTCTTC.